This TCR beta chain stems from a study of blood T cells in healthy people across ages (dated by TCRdb to about 2015). For the study in its entirety: In model experiments, template switching captured roughly one uniquely barcoded TCR beta cDNA molecule for every two T cells. Age-related changes in TCR beta repertoire diversity were measured in the study by deep sequencing normalized with unique cDNA molecular identifiers. The donors were divided into four age groups: young (average roughly 17 years), middle-aged (roughly 40), aged (under 70) and long-lived (about 80). To avoid experimental bias, donors of different ages were randomly spread across the sequencing lanes. Using the same blood draw, the study looked at two additional independent replicas of 1 million unique cDNA reads for two donors, one aged 18 to 30 and the other aged 80 or older. General study outcomes and caveats: Compared with the aged group, more naive CD4+ T cells, fewer expanded clones and increased TCR diversity were shown by the long-lived group, suggesting age selection. Total diversity estimates from one million sequenced T cells were considered lower bounds and underestimates. Because profiling used bulk unsorted PBMCs, naive and antigen-experienced compartments could not be compared conclusively. Because the CMV infection status of the donors was unknown, age-related changes in expanded clonotypes may potentially have been confounded. Observed TCR beta diversity per million T cells fell roughly linearly with age, and a significant reduction was already apparent by age around 40. Observed TCR beta diversity correlated strongly with the percentage of naive T cells measured by flow cytometry.

Systemically healthy Caucasian individuals from Russia, approximately 39 in total and aged roughly 6 to 90 years, were included as donors. Ten milliliters of peripheral blood were drawn from each donor into EDTA-treated Vacutainer tubes. Ficoll-Paque density-gradient centrifugation was used to isolate PBMCs, with at least 6.5 million per sample. Trizol reagent was used to extract total RNA from the PBMCs, yielding at least 6 micrograms per sample. The percentages of naive CD45RAhigh/CD27high T cells were determined by flow cytometry on a PBMC aliquot from every donor. Receptor libraries were prepared by 5' RACE. TCRdb shows the sequencer as Illumina HiSeq 2500. A second PCR of about 6 to 12 cycles was run with a J-beta primer mix and a sample-barcoded 5' primer. A unique molecular identifier was introduced onto each TCR beta cDNA molecule by a template-switch 5' adaptor carrying 12 random nucleotides. At least 3 million CDR3-containing paired-end reads were obtained from each sample. The Mint cDNA synthesis kit, primed by a TRBC-specific oligonucleotide, was used to synthesize first-strand cDNA from all RNA. Following uracil-DNA glycosylase treatment, a first 18-cycle PCR with universal primers M1SS and BC2_uni_R was performed on all cDNA. The paper's data handling went like this. For normalization, 1 million high-quality reads were randomly selected from each sample, with every read carrying a distinct molecular identifier. Reads with shared molecular identifiers were discarded instead of being binned into consensus sequences. MiTCR, set to a Q25 quality threshold and the strictest error-elimination algorithm, was used for CDR3 identification, clonotype clustering and error correction. A nonparametric unseen species model with Euler transformation was used to estimate a lower bound on total TCR beta diversity. TCRdb's own reprocessing of the public reads used fastp at Q25 and MiXCR and kept productive beta chains. Rows are unified per CDR3 protein, each entry keeping the most common DNA and genes. The V and J calls and clone size come from TCRdb's table, not from the authors' own analysis. Recorded for this sample are about 1.4 million distinct CDR3 sequences; roughly 60% of them occurred a single time. 6.7% of the sample rests with the top ten.

Taken from the germline V gene, the CDR1 and CDR2 loops are MNHEY and SVGAGI. The junction carries 10 bases between V and J, which are trimmed by 5 bases and 2 bases respectively. From the cysteine up to the phenylalanine, the CDR3 has a length of 14 residues. Kept here is only the CDR3 DNA, which spans 42 bases and is read in frame from base 1. On this clonotype: The antigen it recognizes is unknown. Per-nucleotide qualities are absent, and no much larger clonotype sits a single base away.

The sequencing sample was made of blood. The rearranged segments are TRBV6-5 and TRBJ2-1; D gene: possibly TRBD1, on 6 matching bases. The origin of this receptor is a man younger than 30 in good health. The DNA sequence is as follows: TGTGCCAGCAGTAGGACAGCCCCCTACAATGAGCAGTTCTTC. Translated, this is CASSRTAPYNEQFF.